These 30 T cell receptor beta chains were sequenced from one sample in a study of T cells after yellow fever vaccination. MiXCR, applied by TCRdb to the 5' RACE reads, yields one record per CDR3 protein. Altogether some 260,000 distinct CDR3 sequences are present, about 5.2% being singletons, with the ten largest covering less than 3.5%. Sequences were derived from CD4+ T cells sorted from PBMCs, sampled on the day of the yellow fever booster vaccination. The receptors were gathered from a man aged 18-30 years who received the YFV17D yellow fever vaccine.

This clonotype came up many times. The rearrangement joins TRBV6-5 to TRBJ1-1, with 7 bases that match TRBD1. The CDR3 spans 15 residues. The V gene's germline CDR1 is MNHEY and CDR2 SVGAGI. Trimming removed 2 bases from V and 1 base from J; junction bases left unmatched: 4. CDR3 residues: CASSYMGQSNTEAFF. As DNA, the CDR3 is TGTGCCAGCAGTTACATGGGACAGTCGAACACTGAAGCTTTCTTT.

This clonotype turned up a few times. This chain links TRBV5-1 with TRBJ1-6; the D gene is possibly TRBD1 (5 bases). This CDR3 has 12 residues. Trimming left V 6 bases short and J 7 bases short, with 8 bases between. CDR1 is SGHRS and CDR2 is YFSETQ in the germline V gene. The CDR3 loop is CASNAGNSPLHF. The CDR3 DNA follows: TGCGCCAGCAATGCAGGGAATTCACCCCTCCACTTT.

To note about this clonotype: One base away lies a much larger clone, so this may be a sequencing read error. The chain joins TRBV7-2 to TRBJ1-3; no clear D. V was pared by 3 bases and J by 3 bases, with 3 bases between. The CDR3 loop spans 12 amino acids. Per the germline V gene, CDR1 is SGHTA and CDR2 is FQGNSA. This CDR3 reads CASSFFGNTIYF. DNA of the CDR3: TGTGCCAGCAGCTTTTTTGGAAACACCATATATTTT.

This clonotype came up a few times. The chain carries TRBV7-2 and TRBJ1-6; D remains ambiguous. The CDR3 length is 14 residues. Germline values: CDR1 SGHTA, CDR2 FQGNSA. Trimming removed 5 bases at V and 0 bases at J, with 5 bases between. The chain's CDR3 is CASSRSSYNSPLHF. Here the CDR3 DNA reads TGTGCCAGCAGCCGTAGCTCCTATAATTCACCCCTCCACTTT.

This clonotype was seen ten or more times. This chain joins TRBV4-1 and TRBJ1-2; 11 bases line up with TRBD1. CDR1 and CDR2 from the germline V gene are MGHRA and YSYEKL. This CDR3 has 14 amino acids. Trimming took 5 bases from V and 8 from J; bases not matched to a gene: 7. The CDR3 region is CASSSWTGGRGYTF. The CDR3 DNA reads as TGCGCCAGCAGCTCATGGACAGGGGGCAGGGGCTACACCTTC.

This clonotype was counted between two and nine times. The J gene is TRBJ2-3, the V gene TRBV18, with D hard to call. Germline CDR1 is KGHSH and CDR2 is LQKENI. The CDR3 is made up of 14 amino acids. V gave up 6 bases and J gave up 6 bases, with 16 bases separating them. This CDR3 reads CASSPATVADTQYF. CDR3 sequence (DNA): TGTGCCAGCTCGCCGGCCACAGTCGCTGATACGCAGTATTTT.

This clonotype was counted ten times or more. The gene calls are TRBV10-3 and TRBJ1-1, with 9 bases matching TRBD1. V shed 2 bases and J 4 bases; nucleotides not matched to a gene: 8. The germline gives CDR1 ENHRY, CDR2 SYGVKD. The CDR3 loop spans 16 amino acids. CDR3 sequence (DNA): TGTGCCATCAGTGAGCAGGACAGGGGAGGAAGCACTGAAGCTTTCTTT. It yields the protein CAISEQDRGGSTEAFF.

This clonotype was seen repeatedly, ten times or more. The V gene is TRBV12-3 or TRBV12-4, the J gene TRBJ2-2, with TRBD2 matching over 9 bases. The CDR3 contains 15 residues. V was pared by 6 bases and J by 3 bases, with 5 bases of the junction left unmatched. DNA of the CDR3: TGTGCCAGCAGGGCCAGACTAGCGGACACCGGGGAGCTGTTTTTT. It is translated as CASRARLADTGELFF.

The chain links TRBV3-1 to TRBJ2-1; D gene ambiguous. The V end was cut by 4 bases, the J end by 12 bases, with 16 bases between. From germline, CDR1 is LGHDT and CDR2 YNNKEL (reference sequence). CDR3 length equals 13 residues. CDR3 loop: CASSPSQFGPQFF. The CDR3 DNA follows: TGTGCCAGCAGCCCCTCCCAGTTTGGGCCGCAGTTCTTC.

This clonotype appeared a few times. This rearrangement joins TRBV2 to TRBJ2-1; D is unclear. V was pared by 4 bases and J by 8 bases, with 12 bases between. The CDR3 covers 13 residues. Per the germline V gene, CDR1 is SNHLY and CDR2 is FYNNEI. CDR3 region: CASSVLKVYEQFF. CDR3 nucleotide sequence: TGTGCCAGCAGTGTCCTAAAAGTGTATGAGCAGTTCTTC. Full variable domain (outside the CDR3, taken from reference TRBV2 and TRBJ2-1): EPEVTQTPSHQVTQMGQEVILRCVPISNHLYFYWYRQILGQKVEFLVSFYNNEISEKSEIFDDQFSVERPDGSNFTLKIRSTKLEDSAMYFCASSVLKVYEQFFGPGTRLTVL.

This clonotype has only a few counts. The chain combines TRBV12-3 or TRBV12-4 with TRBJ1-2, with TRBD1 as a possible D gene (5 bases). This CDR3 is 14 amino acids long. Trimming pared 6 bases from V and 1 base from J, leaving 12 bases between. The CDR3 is CASSLSGINYGYTF. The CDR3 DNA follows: TGTGCCAGCAGCCTCTCAGGGATTAACTATGGCTACACCTTC.

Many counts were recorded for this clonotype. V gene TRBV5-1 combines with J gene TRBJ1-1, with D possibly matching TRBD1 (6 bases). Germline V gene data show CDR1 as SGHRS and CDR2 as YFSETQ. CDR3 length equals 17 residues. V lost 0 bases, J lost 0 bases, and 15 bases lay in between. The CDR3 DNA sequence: TGCGCCAGCAGCTTGGGGGGTCCCGGGGGCATGAACACTGAAGCTTTCTTT. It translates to CASSLGGPGGMNTEAFF.

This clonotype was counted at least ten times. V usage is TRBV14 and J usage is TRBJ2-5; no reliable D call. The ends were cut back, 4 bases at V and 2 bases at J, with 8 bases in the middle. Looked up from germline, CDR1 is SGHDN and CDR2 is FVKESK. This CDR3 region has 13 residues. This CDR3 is CASSRDIQETQYF. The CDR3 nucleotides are TGTGCCAGCAGCCGAGACATACAAGAGACCCAGTACTTC.

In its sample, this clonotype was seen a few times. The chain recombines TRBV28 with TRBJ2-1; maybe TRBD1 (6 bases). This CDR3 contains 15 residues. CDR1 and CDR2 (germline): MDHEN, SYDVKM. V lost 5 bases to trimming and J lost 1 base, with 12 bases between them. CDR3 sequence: CASSQRQGSYNEQFF. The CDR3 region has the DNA TGTGCCAGCAGTCAAAGGCAGGGGTCCTACAATGAGCAGTTCTTC.

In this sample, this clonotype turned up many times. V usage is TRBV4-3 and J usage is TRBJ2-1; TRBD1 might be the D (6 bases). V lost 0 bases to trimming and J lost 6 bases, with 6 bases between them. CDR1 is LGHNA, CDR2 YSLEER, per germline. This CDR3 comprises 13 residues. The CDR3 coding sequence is TGCGCCAGCAGCCAAGAACAGGGCAATGAGCAGTTCTTC. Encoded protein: CASSQEQGNEQFF.

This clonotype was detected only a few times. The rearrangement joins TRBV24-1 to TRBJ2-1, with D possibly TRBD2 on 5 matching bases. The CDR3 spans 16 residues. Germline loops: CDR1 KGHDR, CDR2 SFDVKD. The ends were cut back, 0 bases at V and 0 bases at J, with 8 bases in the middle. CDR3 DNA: TGTGCCACCAGTGATTTGTCGGGGAGCTCCTACAATGAGCAGTTCTTC. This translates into CATSDLSGSSYNEQFF.

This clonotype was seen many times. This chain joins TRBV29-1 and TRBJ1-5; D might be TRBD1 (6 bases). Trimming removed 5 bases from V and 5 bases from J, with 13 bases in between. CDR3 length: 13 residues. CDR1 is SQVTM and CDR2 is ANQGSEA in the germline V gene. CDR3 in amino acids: CSVLAGADQPQHF. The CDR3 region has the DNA TGCAGCGTTCTGGCAGGGGCGGATCAGCCCCAGCATTTT.

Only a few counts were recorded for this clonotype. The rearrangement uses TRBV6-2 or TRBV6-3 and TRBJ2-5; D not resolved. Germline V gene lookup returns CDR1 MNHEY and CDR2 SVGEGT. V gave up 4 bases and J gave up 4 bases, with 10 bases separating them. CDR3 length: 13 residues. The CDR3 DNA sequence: TGTGCCAGCAGTTGGGCGTGGGGAGAGACCCAGTACTTC. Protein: CASSWAWGETQYF.

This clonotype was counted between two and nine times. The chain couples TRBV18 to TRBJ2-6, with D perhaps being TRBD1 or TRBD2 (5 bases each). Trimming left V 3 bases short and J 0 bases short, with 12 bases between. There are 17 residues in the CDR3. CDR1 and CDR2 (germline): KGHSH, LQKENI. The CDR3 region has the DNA TGTGCCAGCTCACCCTCGGGACGAACCTCTGGGGCCAACGTCCTGACTTTC. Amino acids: CASSPSGRTSGANVLTF.

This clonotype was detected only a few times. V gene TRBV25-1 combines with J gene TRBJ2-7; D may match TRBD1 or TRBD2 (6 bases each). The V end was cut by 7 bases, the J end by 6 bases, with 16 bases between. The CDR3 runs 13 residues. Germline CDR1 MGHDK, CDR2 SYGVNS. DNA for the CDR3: TGTGCCAGCATTGGGACGGGGGCCGGCGAGCAGTACTTC. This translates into CASIGTGAGEQYF.

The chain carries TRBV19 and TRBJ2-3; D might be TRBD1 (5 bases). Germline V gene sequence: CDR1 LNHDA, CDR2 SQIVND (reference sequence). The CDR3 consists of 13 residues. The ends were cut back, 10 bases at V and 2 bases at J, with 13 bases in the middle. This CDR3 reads CATQGRITDTQYF. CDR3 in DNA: TGTGCCACGCAGGGCAGGATCACAGATACGCAGTATTTT.

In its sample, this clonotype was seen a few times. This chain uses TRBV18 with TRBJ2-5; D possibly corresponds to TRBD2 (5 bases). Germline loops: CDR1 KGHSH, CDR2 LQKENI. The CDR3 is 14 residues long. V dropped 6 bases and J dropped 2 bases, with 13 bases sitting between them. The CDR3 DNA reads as TGTGCCAGCTCCCCGGGGAATAATCAAGAGACCCAGTACTTC. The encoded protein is CASSPGNNQETQYF.

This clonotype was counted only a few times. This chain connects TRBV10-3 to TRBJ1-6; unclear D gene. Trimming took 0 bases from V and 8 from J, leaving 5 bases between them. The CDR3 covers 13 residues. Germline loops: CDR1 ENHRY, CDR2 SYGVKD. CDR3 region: CAISESDYSPLHF. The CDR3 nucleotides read TGTGCCATCAGTGAGTCGGACTATTCACCCCTCCACTTT.

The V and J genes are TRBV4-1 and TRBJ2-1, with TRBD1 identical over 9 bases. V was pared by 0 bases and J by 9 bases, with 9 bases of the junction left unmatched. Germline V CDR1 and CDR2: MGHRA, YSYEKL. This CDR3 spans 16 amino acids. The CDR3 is CASSQDLGQGEGEQFF. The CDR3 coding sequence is TGCGCCAGCAGCCAAGATCTGGGACAGGGTGAAGGTGAGCAGTTCTTC.

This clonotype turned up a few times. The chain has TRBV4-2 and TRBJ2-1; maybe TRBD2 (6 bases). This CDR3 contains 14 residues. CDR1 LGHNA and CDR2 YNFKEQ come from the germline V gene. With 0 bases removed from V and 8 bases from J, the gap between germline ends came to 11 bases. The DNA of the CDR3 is TGTGCCAGCAGCCAAGATCTTGGACTATATGAGCAGTTCTTC. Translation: CASSQDLGLYEQFF.

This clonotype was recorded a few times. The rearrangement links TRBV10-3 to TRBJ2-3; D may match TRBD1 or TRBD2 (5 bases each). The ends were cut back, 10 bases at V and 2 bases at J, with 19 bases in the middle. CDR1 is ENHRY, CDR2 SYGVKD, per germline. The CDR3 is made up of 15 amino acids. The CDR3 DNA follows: TGTGCCACAAAAACCCATGGGGGTTCCACAGATACGCAGTATTTT. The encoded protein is CATKTHGGSTDTQYF.

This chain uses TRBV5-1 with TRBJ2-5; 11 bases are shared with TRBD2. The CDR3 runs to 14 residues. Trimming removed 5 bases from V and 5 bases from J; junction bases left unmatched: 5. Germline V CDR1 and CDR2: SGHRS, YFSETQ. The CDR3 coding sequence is TGCGCCAGCAGACGGGGACTAGCGGTTGAGACCCAGTACTTC. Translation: CASRRGLAVETQYF.

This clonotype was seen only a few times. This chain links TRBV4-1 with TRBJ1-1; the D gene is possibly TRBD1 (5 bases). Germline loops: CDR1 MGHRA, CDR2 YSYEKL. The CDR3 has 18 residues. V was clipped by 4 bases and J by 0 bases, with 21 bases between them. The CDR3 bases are TGCGCCAGCAGCCGGATGGCAGCAGGGTTGGGAATGAACACTGAAGCTTTCTTT. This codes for CASSRMAAGLGMNTEAFF.

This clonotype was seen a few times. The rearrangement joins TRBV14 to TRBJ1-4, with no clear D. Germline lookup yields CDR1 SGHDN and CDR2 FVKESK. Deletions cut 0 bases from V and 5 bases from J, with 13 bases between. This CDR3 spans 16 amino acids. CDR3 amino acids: CASSQDSSFENEKLFF. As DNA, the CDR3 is TGTGCCAGCAGCCAAGATAGCAGTTTTGAAAATGAAAAACTGTTTTTT.

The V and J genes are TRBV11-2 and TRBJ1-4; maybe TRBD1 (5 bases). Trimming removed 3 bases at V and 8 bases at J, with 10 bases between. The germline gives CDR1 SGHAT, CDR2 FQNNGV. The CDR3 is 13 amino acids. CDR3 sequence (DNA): TGTGCCAGCAGCTTCACAGGCCTCGAAAAACTGTTTTTT. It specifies CASSFTGLEKLFF.